This TCR beta chain was sequenced during a study of T cells in Graves' hyperthyroidism and ophthalmopathy. Whole-study findings and limits: Blood also carried most thyroid clonotypes expanded above 0.001. For ophthalmopathy, model prediction preceded onset by a median approximately 6 months.

Details on this clonotype: Its antigen is as yet unknown.

Trimming pared 4 bases from V and 0 bases from J, leaving 13 bases between. The germline CDR1 and CDR2 sequences are SGHRS and YFSETQ. The length of the CDR3 is 15 residues. Researchers took RNA transcripts and amplified the TCR beta CDR3 regions from them. In the first-round RT-PCR of the TCR CDR3, the HTBI primer set was used. TCRdb ran MiXCR on the multiplex PCR reads and lists one entry per CDR3 protein. The sample yields 500,000 to 750,000 distinct CDR3 sequences, just over 45% seen once. Among the patients, aged 18 to 65, hyperthyroidism was newly diagnosed and had lasted under 2 months. Sequenced: peripheral blood or thyroid tissue (not recorded which). This chain uses TRBV5-1 with TRBJ2-5; D may match TRBD1 or TRBD2 (5 bases each). This receptor was obtained from a woman between 18 and 29 years old with Graves' hyperthyroidism. The DNA for the CDR3 is TGCGCCAGCAGCAACGCCGGGACGTACCAAGAGACCCAGTACTTC. This gives the protein CASSNAGTYQETQYF.